Listed below are T cell receptor beta chains from one sample, sequenced in a study of blood T cell repertoires in COVID-19. TCRdb's copy holds only in-frame clones and misses some; the assay was immunoSEQ multiplex PCR. This repertoire shows some 190,000 clones, around 83% found once; its top ten account for around 3.1%. Sequences were obtained from PBMCs or T cells enriched from blood (not recorded which). Receptor source: a woman aged 25 to 39 who had been exposed to COVID-19. Both conserved end residues are part of each CDR3. D genes are given only for firm matches. Size values are once, few and many counts, or a class for expanded clones, and some rows have none.

clone_size	d_call	cdr3_length	v_call	j_call	cdr3_nt	cdr3_aa
once	NA	16	TRBV10-1	TRBJ2-5	TGCGCCAGCAGTGAGTCGAACAGGGGACTCCAAGAGACCCAGTACTTC	CASSESNRGLQETQYF
few	NA	15	TRBV7-2	TRBJ1-1	TGTGCCAGCAGTTTCCTCATTGGGGGCAACACTGAAGCTTTCTTT	CASSFLIGGNTEAFF
NA	NA	13	TRBV12-3/TRBV12-4	TRBJ1-1	TGTGCCAGCAGCTGGGGGGTCGGAGCTGAAGCTTTCTTT	CASSWGVGAEAFF
NA	TRBD2	17	TRBV30	TRBJ2-3	TGTGCCCAAAGCTGGGGACTAGCGGGGAGCGCCGCCGATACGCAGTATTTT	CAQSWGLAGSAADTQYF
NA	NA	14	TRBV7-2	TRBJ2-5	TGTGCCAGCAGCCAGGGACAAATCCAAGAGACCCAGTACTTC	CASSQGQIQETQYF
NA	NA	14	TRBV27	TRBJ1-5	TGTGCCAGCAGCTTCGCAGGGGAGGGACAGCCCCAGCATTTT	CASSFAGEGQPQHF
NA	NA	15	TRBV18	TRBJ1-3	TGTGCCAGCTCACCTACCTCGGGGAATGGAAACACCATATATTTT	CASSPTSGNGNTIYF
NA	NA	15	TRBV5-4	TRBJ1-2	TGTGCCAGCAGCGCCTCCGGGGGAGGAGGCTATGGCTACACCTTC	CASSASGGGGYGYTF
NA	NA	12	TRBV6-6	TRBJ1-2	TGTGCCAGCAGTTACTCGCAGGGGAGCTACACCTTC	CASSYSQGSYTF
once	TRBD1	14	TRBV12-5	TRBJ1-1	TGTGCTAGTGGAATCGGGACAGAGAACACTGAAGCTTTCTTT	CASGIGTENTEAFF
NA	NA	17	TRBV5-8	TRBJ1-5	TGTGCCAGCAGCAGGGGTTGGGGGGGCCGGAGCAATCAGCCCCAGCATTTT	CASSRGWGGRSNQPQHF
NA	NA	15	TRBV6-4	TRBJ2-3	TGTGCCAGCAGTGACGCGCGAGGAAGCACAGATACGCAGTATTTT	CASSDARGSTDTQYF
few	NA	11	TRBV24-1	TRBJ1-1	TGTGCCACCAGTGATCGGGAAAAAGCTTTCTTT	CATSDREKAFF
once	NA	13	TRBV7-9	TRBJ2-7	TGTGCCAGCAGCCCCAGGGTCTCCTACGAGCAGTACTTC	CASSPRVSYEQYF
NA	NA	13	TRBV3-1/TRBV3-2	TRBJ1-2	TGTGCCAGCAGCTACCGGGACTCGGATGGCTACACCTTC	CASSYRDSDGYTF
NA	NA	14	TRBV27	TRBJ1-3	TGTGCCAGCAGTTCAGGGGTCTCTGGAAACACCATATATTTT	CASSSGVSGNTIYF
few	NA	14	TRBV2	TRBJ2-2	TGTGCCAGCAGTGCCAGTCCGCTCACCGGGGAGCTGTTTTTT	CASSASPLTGELFF
once	TRBD1	15	TRBV4-3	TRBJ2-7	TGCGCCAGCAGCCGCGTTGGGACAGGGGGGAACGAGCAGTACTTC	CASSRVGTGGNEQYF
NA	NA	18	TRBV5-1	TRBJ2-7	TGCGCCAGCAGCACCAAGACAGGCGCTAAAGTTACATCCTACGAGCAGTACTTC	CASSTKTGAKVTSYEQYF
NA	NA	15	TRBV2	TRBJ1-4	TGTGCCAGCAGTGAAAGGGGTTCAACTAATGAAAAACTGTTTTTT	CASSERGSTNEKLFF
NA	NA	16	TRBV7-9	TRBJ1-4	TGTGCCAGCAGCTTACCACAGGGTTTGACTAATGAAAAACTGTTTTTT	CASSLPQGLTNEKLFF
once	TRBD1	15	TRBV7-2	TRBJ1-2	TGTGCCAGCAGCTTAGGGGGACAGCCAGTCCATGGCTACACCTTC	CASSLGGQPVHGYTF
NA	TRBD1	15	TRBV7-6	TRBJ1-5	TGTGCCAGCAGCTTCGGGACAGGGGGTGGACAGCCCCAGCATTTT	CASSFGTGGGQPQHF
NA	TRBD1	13	TRBV19	TRBJ1-1	TGTGCCAGTAGTGCCTGGGACAGCCTAGAAGCTTTCTTT	CASSAWDSLEAFF
once	NA	16	TRBV3-1/TRBV3-2	TRBJ1-6	TGTGCCAGCAGCCAGATTAAACAGGGTGATAATTCACCCCTCCACTTT	CASSQIKQGDNSPLHF
NA	TRBD1	15	TRBV9	TRBJ1-6	TGTGCCAGCAGCGTAGAGGGACAGGCTGAAACGCCCCTCCACTTT	CASSVEGQAETPLHF
NA	NA	13	TRBV7-2	TRBJ2-7	TGTGCCAGCAGCCAAAGGGACAACCTTGGGCAGTACTTC	CASSQRDNLGQYF
few	NA	14	TRBV4-1	TRBJ2-2	TGCGCCAGCAGCCATTCGGGTAACACCGGGGAGCTGTTTTTT	CASSHSGNTGELFF
NA	NA	15	TRBV7-8	TRBJ1-6	TGTGCCAGCAGCTTCGAGAGCTCCTATAATTCACCCCTCCACTTT	CASSFESSYNSPLHF
NA	TRBD1	12	TRBV11-2	TRBJ2-5	TGTGCCAGCAGAGGGGGCGAAGAGACCCAGTACTTC	CASRGGEETQYF
NA	TRBD1	15	TRBV18	TRBJ1-4	TGTGCCAGCTCACCACCGGACAGGGCTAATGAAAAACTGTTTTTT	CASSPPDRANEKLFF
once	NA	12	TRBV12-3/TRBV12-4	TRBJ2-2	TGTGCCAGCAGTCCTCACACCGGGGAGCTGTTTTTT	CASSPHTGELFF
few	TRBD1	19	TRBV4-3	TRBJ2-3	TGCGCCAGCAGCCACTCCAGAGGGGGCGGATTAGGGGTAACAGATACGCAGTATTTT	CASSHSRGGGLGVTDTQYF
NA	TRBD1	16	TRBV5-1	TRBJ1-4	TGCGCCAGCAGTTTCGGACAGGGGTGGACTAATGAAAAACTGTTTTTT	CASSFGQGWTNEKLFF
NA	NA	20	TRBV21-1	TRBJ2-3	TGTGCCAGCAGCCAGCCCGAACAACAACGGGACTCCGATGACACAGATACGCAGTATTTT	CASSQPEQQRDSDDTDTQYF
NA	NA	14	TRBV27	TRBJ1-6	TGTGCCAGCACCCGGGGAGGGGCGGCTTCACCCCTCCACTTT	CASTRGGAASPLHF
NA	NA	16	TRBV11-2	TRBJ1-1	TGTGCCAGCAGCCATGGGGGGGCTTGGGGAAACACTGAAGCTTTCTTT	CASSHGGAWGNTEAFF
few	TRBD2	13	TRBV29-1	TRBJ2-1	TGCAGCGTTACTAGCGGGGGCCTGGGTGAGCAGTTCTTC	CSVTSGGLGEQFF
few	TRBD1	12	TRBV7-3	TRBJ1-1	TGTGCCAGCAGCAACGACAGGGCTGAAGCTTTCTTT	CASSNDRAEAFF
NA	NA	13	TRBV7-2	TRBJ1-2	TGTGCCAGCAGCTCGAGGGTTGGCTATGGCTACACCTTC	CASSSRVGYGYTF
NA	NA	17	TRBV13	TRBJ2-1	TGTGCCAGCAGCTTAGATGGCGGGAAGAGCTCCTACAATGAGCAGTTCTTC	CASSLDGGKSSYNEQFF
NA	TRBD1	16	TRBV15	TRBJ1-2	TGTGCCACCAGCGCCCAAACCGGGACAGAGAACTATGGCTACACCTTC	CATSAQTGTENYGYTF
NA	TRBD1	14	TRBV19	TRBJ1-2	TGTGCCAGTAGTTTCTTGGACAGGACAGGCGGCTACACCTTC	CASSFLDRTGGYTF
once	NA	15	TRBV5-5	TRBJ1-4	TGTGCCAGCAGCTTTGTAGTTGCAACTAATGAAAAACTGTTTTTT	CASSFVVATNEKLFF
NA	NA	13	TRBV7-9	TRBJ1-1	TGTGCCAGCAGCTCTCCGGGAGGGACTGAAGCTTTCTTT	CASSSPGGTEAFF
NA	TRBD1	13	TRBV2	TRBJ1-3	TGTGCCAGCAGGGACAGGGCTGGAAACACCATATATTTT	CASRDRAGNTIYF
NA	NA	15	TRBV4-3	TRBJ1-2	TGCGCCAGCAGCCAAGACCACAGTCCTAACTATGGCTACACCTTC	CASSQDHSPNYGYTF
NA	NA	12	TRBV29-1	TRBJ1-4	TGCAGCGGCCAAAGGGGCACTGAAAAACTGTTTTTT	CSGQRGTEKLFF
once	TRBD1	17	TRBV9	TRBJ1-1	TGTGCCAGCTCCATGGGAGCTTCCGGGACAGCGAACACTGAAGCTTTCTTT	CASSMGASGTANTEAFF
NA	TRBD1	14	TRBV7-8	TRBJ1-2	TGTGCCAGCAGCCAGGGGAGACAGGGCTATGGCTACACCTTC	CASSQGRQGYGYTF